This T cell receptor beta chain stems from a study of human T cells and chemical hapten exposure. Study as a whole: Diphenylcyclopropenone, dosed weekly to the scalp, was given to patients throughout the roughly 25-week study. Upper-back patches of 0.01% DPC were read at 6 days.

The library tagged each cDNA molecule with unique molecular identifiers. Study processing details: With a range of roughly 23,224 to 690,600, the median per sample was around 96,000 TCRs. TCRdb re-analysed the RACE reads in MiXCR, keeping a single row per CDR3 protein. Here the V and J calls rest on TCRdb's processing, not on the authors' analysis. The table shows 300,000 to 450,000 distinct CDR3 sequences, with approximately 5.1% occurring only once. Time point described: pre-sensitization, week 0. Treatment meaning: therapeutic diphenylcyclopropenone sensitization with weekly scalp DPC. This clonotype was counted many times. V lost 5 bases and J lost 4; bases outside the gene matches: 10. This CDR3 region has 18 residues. From germline, CDR1 is SEHNR and CDR2 FQNEAQ (reference sequence).

The receptor comes from a woman between 45 and 65 years old with alopecia areata. Some clones in this sample may be carry-over from other donors' samples. Sample: whole blood, taken in connection with sensitization to the hapten diphenylcyclopropenone (DPC). The chain combines TRBV7-9 with TRBJ2-1, with 14 bases lining up with TRBD2. CDR3 in DNA: TGTGCCAGCAGCCTGAGGACTAGCGGGAGGCCGGTGTACAATGAGCAGTTCTTC. Translating gives CASSLRTSGRPVYNEQFF.